The clone carrying this TCR beta chain was seen ten or more times. As yet, its antigen is unknown. These data are taken from a study of Graves' ophthalmopathy and Graves' hyperthyroidism. General study points: Appearing in blood as well were most expanded thyroid clonotypes above 0.001 frequency.

V was cut by 3 bases and J by 2 bases, with 10 bases left in between. The CDR3 covers 14 residues. The germline gives CDR1 SGHNT, CDR2 YENEEA. Using RNA transcripts, the TCR beta CDR3 regions were amplified. HTBI-primed RT-PCR formed the first round, and a multiplex PCR formed the second. TCRdb recomputed calls from the multiplex PCR reads with MiXCR, one row per CDR3 protein. The sample lists 300,000 to 350,000 distinct CDR3 sequences; under 20% were seen once. This sequence joins TRBV11-3 and TRBJ1-1, with TRBD1 as a possible D gene (6 bases). The sequence was obtained from an adult man with Graves' ophthalmopathy. Sequencing was performed on peripheral blood. The CDR3 DNA sequence: TGTGCCAGCAGCTTCGGCAGGGGTAACACTGAAGCTTTCTTT. It translates to CASSFGRGNTEAFF.